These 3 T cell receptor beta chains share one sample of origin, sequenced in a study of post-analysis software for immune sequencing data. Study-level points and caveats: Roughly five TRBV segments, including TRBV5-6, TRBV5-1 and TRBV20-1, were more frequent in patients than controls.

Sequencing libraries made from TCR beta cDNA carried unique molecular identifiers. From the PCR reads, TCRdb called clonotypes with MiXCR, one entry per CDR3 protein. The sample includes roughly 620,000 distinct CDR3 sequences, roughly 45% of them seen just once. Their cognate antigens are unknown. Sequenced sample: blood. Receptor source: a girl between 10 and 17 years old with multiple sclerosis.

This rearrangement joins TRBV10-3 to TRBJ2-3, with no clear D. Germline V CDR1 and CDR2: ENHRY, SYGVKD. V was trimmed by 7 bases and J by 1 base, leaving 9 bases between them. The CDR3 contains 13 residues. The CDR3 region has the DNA TGTGCCATCAACGTAGACGGCACAGATACGCAGTATTTT. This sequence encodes CAINVDGTDTQYF.

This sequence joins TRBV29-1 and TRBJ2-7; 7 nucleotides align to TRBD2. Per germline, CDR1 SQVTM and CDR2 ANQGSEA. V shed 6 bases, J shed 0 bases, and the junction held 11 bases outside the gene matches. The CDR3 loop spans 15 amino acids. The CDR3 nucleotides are TGCAGCGTGGGGGGGGGACCGACCATCTCCTACGAGCAGTACTTC. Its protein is CSVGGGPTISYEQYF.

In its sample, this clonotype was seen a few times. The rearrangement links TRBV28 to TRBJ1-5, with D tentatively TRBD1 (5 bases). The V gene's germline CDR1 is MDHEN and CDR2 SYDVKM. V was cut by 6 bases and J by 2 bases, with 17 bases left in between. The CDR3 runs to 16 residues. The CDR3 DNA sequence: TGTGCCAGCAGAGCCCCGGGAGGGGCGGGCAATCAGCCCCAGCATTTT. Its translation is CASRAPGGAGNQPQHF.